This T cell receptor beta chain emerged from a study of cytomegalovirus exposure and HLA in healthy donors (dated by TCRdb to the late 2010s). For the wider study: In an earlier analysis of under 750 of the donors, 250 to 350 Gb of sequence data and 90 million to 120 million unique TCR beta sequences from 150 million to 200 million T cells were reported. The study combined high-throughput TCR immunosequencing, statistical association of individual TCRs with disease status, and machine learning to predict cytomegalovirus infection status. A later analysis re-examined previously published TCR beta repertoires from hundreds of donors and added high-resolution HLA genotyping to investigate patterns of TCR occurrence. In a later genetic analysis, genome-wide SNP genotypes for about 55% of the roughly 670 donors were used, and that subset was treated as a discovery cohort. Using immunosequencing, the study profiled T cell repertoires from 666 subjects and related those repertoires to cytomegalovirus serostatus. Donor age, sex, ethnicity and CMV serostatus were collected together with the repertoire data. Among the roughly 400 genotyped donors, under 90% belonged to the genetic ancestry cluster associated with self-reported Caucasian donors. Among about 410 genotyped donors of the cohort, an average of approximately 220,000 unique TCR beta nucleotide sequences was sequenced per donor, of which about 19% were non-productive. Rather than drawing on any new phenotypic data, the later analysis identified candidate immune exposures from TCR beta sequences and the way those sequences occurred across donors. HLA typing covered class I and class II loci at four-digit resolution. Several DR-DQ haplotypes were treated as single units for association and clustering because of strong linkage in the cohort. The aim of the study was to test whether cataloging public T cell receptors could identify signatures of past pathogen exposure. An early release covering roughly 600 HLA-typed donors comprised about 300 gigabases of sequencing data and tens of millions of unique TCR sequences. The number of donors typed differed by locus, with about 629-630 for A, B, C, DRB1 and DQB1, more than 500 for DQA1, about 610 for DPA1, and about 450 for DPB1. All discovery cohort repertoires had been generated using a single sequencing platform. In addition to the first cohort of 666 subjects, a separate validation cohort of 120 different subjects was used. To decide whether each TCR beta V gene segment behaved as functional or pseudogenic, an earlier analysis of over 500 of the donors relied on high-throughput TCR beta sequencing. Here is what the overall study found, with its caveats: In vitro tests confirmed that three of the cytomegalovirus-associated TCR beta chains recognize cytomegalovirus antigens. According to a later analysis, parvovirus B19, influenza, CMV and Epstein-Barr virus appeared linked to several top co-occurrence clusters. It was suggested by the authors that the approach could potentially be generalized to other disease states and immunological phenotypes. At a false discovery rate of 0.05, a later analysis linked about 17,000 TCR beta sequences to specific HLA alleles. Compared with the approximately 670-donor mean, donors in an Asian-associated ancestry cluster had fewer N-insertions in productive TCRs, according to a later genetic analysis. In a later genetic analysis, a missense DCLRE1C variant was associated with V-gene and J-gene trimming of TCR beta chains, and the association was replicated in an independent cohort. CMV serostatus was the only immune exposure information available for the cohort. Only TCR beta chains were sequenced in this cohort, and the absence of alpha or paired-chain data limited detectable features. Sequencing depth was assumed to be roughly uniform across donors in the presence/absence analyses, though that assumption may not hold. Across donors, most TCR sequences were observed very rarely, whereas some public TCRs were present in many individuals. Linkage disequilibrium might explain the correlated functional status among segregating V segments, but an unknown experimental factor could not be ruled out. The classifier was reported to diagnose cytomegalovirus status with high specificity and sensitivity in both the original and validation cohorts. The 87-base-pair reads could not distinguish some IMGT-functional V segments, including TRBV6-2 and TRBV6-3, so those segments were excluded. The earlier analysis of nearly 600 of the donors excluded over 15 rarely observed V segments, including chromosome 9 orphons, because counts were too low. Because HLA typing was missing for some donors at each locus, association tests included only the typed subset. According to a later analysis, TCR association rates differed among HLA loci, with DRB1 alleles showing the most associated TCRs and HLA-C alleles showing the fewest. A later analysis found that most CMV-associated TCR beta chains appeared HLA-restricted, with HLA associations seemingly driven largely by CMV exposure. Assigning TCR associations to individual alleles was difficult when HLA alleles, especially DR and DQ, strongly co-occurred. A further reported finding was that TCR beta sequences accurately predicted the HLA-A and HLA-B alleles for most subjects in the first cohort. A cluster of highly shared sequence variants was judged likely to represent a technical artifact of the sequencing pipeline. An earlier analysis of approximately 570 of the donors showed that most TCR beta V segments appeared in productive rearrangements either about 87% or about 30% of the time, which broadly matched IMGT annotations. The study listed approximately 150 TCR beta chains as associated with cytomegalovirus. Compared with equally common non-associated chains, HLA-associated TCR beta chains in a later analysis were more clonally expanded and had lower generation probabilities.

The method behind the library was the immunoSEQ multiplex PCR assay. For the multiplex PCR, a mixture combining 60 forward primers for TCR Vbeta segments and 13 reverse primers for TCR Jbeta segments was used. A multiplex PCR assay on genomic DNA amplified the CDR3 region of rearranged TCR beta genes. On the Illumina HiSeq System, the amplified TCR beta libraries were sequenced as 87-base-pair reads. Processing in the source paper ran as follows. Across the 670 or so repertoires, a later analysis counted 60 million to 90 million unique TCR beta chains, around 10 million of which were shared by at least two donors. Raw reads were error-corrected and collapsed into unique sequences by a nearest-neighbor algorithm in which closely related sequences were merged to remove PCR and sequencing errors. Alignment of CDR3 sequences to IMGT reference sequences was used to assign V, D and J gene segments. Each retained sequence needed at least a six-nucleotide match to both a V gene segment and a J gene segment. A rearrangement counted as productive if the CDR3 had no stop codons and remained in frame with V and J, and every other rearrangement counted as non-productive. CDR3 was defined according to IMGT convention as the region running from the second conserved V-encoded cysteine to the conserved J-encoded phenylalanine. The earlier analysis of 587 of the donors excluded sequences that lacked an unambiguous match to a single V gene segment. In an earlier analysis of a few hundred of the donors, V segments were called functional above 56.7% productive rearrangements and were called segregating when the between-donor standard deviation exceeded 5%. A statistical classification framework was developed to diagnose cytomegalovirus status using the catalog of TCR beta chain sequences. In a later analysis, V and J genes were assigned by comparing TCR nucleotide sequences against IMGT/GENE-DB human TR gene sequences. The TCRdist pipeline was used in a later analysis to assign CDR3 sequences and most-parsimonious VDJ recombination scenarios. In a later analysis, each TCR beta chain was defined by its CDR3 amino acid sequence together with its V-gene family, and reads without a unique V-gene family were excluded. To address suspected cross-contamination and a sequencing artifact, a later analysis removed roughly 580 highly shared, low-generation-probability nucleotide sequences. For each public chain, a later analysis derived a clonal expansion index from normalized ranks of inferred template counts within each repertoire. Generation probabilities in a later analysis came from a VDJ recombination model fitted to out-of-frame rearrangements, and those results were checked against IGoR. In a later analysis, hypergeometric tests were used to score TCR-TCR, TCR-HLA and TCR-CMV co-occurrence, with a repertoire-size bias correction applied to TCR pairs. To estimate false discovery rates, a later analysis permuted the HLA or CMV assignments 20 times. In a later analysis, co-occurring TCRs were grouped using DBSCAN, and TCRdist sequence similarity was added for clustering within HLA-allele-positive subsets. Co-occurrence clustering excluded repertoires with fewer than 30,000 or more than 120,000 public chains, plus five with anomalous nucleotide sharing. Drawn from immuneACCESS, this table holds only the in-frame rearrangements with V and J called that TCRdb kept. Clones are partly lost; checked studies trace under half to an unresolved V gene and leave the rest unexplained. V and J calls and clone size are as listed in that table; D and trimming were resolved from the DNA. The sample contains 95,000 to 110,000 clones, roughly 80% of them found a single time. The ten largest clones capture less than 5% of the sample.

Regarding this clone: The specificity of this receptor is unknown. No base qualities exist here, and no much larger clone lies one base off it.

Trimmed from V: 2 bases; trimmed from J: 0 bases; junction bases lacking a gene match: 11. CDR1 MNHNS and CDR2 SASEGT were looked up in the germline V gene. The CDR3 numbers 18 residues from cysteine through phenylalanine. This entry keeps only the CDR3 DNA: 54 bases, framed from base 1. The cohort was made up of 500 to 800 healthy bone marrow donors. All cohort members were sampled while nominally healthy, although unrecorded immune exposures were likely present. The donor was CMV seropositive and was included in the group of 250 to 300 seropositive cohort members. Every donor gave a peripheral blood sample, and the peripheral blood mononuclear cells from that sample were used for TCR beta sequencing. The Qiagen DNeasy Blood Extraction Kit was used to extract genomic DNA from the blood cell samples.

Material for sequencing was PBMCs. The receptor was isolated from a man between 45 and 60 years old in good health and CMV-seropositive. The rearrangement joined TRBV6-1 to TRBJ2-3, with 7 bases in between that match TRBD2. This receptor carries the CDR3 CASSERFAAGVSTDTQYF. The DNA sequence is TGTGCCAGCAGTGAACGGTTCGCGGCGGGAGTTAGCACAGATACGCAGTATTTT.